A selection of T cell receptor beta chains follows, all from one sample in a study of memory CD4+ T cells and cytomegalovirus serostatus. Measured with immunoSEQ multiplex PCR; TCRdb has only the in-frame clones, and not every one. Of approximately 88,000 clones detected, around 80% appear once; the ten largest clones hold roughly 4%. Sequencing input: memory CD4+ T cells from blood. The receptors derive from an adult in good health and CMV-seropositive. Both conserved end residues are trimmed from each CDR3.

J	V	CDR3
TRBJ1-1	TRBV6-6	ATRQDSSDTEAF
TRBJ1-2	TRBV7-9	ASSLDHETKNYGYT
TRBJ2-7	TRBV18	ASSTTGGPYEQY
TRBJ2-1	TRBV7-2	ASSPGAGRYNEQF
TRBJ2-3	TRBV6-6	ASQREGTDTQY
TRBJ1-2	TRBV21-1	ASSKATGGSRETPGT
TRBJ1-5	TRBV6-1	ASSESWGGDSNQPQH
TRBJ2-7	TRBV28	ATGIGGGAGYEQY
TRBJ2-7	TRBV4-2	ASSQDSASGSREQY
TRBJ1-4	TRBV28	ASRVRVGGKLF